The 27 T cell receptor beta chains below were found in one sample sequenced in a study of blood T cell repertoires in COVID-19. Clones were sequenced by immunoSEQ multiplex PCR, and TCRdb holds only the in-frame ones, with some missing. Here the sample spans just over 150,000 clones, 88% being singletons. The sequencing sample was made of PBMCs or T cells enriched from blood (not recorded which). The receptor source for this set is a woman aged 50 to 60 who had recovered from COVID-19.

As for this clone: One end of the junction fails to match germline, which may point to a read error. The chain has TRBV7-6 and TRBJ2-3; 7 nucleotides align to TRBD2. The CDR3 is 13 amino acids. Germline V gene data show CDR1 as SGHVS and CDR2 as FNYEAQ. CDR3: CASSLLGGRDWNF. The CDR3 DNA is TGTGCCAGCAGCTTATTGGGGGGGAGGGACTGGAATTTT.

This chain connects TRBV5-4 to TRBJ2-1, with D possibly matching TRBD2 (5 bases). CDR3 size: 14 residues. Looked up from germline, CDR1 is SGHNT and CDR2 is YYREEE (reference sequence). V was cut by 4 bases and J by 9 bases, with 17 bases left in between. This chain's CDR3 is CASSERKARGEQFF. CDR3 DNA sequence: TGTGCCAGCAGCGAGAGGAAAGCTCGGGGTGAGCAGTTCTTC.

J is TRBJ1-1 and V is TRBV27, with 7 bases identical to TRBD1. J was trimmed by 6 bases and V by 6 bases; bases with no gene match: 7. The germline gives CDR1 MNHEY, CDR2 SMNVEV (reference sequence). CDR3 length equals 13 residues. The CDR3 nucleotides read TGTGCCAGCAGGATACAGGGGCGTCCTGAAGCTTTCTTT. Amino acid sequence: CASRIQGRPEAFF.

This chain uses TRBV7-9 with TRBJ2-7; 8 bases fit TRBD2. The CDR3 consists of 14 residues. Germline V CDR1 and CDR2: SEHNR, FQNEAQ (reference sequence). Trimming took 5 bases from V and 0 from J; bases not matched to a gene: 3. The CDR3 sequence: CASSRGGISYEQYF. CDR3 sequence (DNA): TGTGCCAGCAGCCGCGGGGGGATCTCCTACGAGCAGTACTTC.

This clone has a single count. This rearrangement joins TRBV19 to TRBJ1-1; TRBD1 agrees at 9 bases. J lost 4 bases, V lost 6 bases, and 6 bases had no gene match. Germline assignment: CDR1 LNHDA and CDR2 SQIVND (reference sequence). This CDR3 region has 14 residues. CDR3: CASSQNRGPTEAFF. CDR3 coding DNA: TGTGCCAGTAGCCAAAACAGGGGGCCCACTGAAGCTTTCTTT.

The CDR3 DNA follows: TGCAGCGTTCTAATGAGTCCGAACACTGAAGCTTTCTTT. As protein: CSVLMSPNTEAFF. The rearrangement joins TRBV29-1 to TRBJ1-1; D gene unclear. This CDR3 has 13 residues. Germline CDR1 reads SQVTM; CDR2 reads ANQGSEA. Trimming took off 5 bases at V and 1 base at J, with 11 bases between the two ends.

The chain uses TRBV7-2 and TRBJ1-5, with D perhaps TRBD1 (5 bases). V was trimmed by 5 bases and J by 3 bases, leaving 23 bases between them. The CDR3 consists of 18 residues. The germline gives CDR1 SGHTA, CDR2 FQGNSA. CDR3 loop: CASSPLVVGQGFNQPQHF. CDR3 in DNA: TGTGCCAGCAGCCCCCTGGTGGTGGGGCAGGGTTTCAATCAGCCCCAGCATTTT.

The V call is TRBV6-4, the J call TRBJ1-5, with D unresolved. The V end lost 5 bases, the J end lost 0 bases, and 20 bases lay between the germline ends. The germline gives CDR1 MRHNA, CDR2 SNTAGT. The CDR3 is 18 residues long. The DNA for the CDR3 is TGTGCCAGCAGTTGTAAGACAATCCCCCTTTATAGCAATCAGCCCCAGCATTTT. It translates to CASSCKTIPLYSNQPQHF.

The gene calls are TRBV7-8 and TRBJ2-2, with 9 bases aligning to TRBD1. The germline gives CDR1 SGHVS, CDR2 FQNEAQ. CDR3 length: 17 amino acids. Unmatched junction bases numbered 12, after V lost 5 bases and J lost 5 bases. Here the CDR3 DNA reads TGTGCCAGCAGCCATTATTCCGGGACAGGGAAAACCGGGGAGCTGTTTTTT. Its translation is CASSHYSGTGKTGELFF.

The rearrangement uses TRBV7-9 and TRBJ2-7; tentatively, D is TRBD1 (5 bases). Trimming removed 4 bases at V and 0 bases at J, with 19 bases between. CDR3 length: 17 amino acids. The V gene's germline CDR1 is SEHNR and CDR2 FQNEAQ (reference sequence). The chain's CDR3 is CASSSSEQDPYSYEQYF. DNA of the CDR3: TGTGCCAGCAGCTCCAGCGAACAGGATCCCTACTCCTACGAGCAGTACTTC.

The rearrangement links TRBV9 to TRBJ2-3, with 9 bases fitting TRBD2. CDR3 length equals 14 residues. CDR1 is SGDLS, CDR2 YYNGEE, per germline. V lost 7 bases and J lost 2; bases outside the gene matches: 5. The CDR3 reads CASSRLADTDTQYF. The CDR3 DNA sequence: TGTGCCAGCTCTCGACTAGCGGACACAGATACGCAGTATTTT.

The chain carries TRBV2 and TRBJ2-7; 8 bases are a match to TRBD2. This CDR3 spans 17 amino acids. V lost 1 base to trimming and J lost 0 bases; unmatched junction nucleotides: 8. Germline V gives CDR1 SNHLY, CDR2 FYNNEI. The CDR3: CASSEVGSGGHSYEQYF. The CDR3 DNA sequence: TGTGCCAGCAGTGAAGTGGGGAGCGGGGGACACTCCTACGAGCAGTACTTC.

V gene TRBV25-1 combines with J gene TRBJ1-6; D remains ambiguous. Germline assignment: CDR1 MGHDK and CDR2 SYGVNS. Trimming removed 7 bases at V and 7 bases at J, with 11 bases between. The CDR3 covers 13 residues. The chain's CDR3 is CASTTVPNSPLHF. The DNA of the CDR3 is TGTGCCAGCACCACAGTTCCAAATTCACCCCTCCACTTT.

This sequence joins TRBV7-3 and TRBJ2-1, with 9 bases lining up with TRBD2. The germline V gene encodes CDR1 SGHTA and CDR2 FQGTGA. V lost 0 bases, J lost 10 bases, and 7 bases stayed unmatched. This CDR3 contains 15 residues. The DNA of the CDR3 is TGTGCCAGCAGCTTAACGCTAGCGGGGACGTCGGAGCAGTTCTTC. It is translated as CASSLTLAGTSEQFF.

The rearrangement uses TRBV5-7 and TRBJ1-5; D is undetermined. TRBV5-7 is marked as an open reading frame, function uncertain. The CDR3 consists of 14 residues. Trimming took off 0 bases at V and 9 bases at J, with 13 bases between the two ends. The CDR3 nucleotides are TGTGCCAGCAGCTTGGGGCAGGAAGGTCGGCCCCAGCATTTT. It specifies CASSLGQEGRPQHF.

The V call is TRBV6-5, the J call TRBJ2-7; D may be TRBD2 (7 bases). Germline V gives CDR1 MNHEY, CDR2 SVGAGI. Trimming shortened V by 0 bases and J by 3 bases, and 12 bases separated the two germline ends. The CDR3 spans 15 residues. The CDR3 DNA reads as TGTGCCAGCAGTTACTCGAACGGGGGGCGCTACGAGCAGTACTTC. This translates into CASSYSNGGRYEQYF.

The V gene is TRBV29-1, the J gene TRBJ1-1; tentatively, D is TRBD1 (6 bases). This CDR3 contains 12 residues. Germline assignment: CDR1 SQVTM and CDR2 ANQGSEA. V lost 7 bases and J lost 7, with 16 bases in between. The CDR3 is CSDKTGQSEAFF. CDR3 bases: TGCAGCGACAAAACAGGACAGAGTGAAGCTTTCTTT.

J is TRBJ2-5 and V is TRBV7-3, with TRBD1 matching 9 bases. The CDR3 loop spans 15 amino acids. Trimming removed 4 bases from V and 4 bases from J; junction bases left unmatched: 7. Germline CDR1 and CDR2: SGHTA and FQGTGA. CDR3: CASSWGQGRGETQYF. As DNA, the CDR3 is TGTGCCAGCAGCTGGGGACAGGGTAGGGGAGAGACCCAGTACTTC. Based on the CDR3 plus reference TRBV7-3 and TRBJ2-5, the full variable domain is GAGVSQTPSNKVTEKGKYVELRCDPISGHTALYWYRQSLGQGPEFLIYFQGTGAADDSGLPNDRFFAVRPEGSVSTLKIQRTERGDSAVYLCASSWGQGRGETQYFGPGTRLLVL.

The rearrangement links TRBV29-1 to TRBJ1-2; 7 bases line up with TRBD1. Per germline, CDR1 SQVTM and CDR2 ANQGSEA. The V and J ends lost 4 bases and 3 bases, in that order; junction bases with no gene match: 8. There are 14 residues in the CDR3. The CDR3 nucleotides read TGCAGCGTTGCTGCGGCAGGGGGTGACTATGGCTACACCTTC. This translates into CSVAAAGGDYGYTF.

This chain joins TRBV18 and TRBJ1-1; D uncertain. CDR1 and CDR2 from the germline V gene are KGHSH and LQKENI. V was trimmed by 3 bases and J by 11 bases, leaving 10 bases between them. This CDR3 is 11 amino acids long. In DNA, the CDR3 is TGTGCCAGCTCACCGGGGTCGGGGGCTTTCTTT. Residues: CASSPGSGAFF.

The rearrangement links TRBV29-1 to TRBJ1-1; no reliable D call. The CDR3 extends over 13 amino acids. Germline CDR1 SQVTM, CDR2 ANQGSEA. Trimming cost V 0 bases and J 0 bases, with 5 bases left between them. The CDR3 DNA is TGCAGCGTTGAAGACAGGATGAACACTGAAGCTTTCTTT. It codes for CSVEDRMNTEAFF.

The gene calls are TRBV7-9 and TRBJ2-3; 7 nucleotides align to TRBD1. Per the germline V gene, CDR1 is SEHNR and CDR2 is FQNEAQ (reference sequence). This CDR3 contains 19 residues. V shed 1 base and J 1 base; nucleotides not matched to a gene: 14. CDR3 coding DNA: TGTGCCAGCAGCTTAGGACCACAGGACAGGCTCATACGCACAGATACGCAGTATTTT. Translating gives CASSLGPQDRLIRTDTQYF.

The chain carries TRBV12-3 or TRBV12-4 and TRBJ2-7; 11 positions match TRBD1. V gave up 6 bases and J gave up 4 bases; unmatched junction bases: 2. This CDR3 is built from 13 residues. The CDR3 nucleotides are TGTGCCAGCAGCCGGGACAGGGGGTACGAGCAGTACTTC. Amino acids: CASSRDRGYEQYF.

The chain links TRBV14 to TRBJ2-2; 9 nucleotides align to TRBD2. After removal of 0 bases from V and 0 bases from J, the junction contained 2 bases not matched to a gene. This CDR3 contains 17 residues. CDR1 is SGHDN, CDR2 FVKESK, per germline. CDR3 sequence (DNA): TGTGCCAGCAGCCAAGATCTAGCGGGGACGAACACCGGGGAGCTGTTTTTT. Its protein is CASSQDLAGTNTGELFF.

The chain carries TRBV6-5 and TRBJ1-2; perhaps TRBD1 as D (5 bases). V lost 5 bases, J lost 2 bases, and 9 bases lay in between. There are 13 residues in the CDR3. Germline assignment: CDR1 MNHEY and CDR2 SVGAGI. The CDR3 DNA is TGTGCCAGCAGTCCGGACACGAACTATGGCTACACCTTC. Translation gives CASSPDTNYGYTF.

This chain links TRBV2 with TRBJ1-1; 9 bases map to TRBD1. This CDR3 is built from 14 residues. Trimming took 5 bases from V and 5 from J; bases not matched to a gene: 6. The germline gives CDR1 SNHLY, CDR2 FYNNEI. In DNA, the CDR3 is TGTGCCAGCAGTCCGGGACAGGGACGGACTGAAGCTTTCTTT. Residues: CASSPGQGRTEAFF.

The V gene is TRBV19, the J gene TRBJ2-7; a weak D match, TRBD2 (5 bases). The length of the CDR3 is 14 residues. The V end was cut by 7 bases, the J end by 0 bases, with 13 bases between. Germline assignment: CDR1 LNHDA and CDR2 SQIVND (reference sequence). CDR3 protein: CASIRTTNSYEQYF. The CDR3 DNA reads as TGTGCCAGTATCCGGACGACTAACTCCTACGAGCAGTACTTC.